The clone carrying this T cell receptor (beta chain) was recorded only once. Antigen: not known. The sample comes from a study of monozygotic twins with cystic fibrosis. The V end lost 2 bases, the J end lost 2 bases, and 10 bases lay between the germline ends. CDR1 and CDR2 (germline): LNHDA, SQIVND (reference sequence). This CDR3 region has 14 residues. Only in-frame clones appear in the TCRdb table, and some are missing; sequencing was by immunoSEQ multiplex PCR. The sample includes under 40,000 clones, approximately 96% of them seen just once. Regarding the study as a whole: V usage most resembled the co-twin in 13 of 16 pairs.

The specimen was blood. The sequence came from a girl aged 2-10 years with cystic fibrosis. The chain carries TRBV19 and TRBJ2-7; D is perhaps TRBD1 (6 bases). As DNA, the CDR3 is TGTGCCAGTAGTATACAGGGGTTTCCCTACGAGCAGTACTTC. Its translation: CASSIQGFPYEQYF.